This T cell receptor (beta chain) was recorded in a study of PD-1 blockade in classical Hodgkin lymphoma. The study's findings and limits: Newly diagnosed patients were reported to start with lower TCR diversity than healthy donors. Those starting nivolumab under 1 year post-ASCT were excluded. Complete responders entered with baseline diversity on par with newly diagnosed patients, the results showed.

A word on this clone: Its antigen is as yet unknown.

The table came from immunoSEQ multiplex PCR; TCRdb's copy has only in-frame clones and leaves some out. The sample has 28,000 or so clones, over 75% seen once; the top ten hold 16%. Regarding time point: cycle 4 day 1 (C4D1), after around six weeks of nivolumab. Brentuximab vedotin exposure varied, and every patient relapsed after autologous stem cell transplantation. V was pared by 5 bases and J by 2 bases, with 18 bases between. This CDR3 has 17 amino acids. Germline-derived CDR1 and CDR2 are MDHEN and SYDVKM. The origin of this receptor is a human donor with classical Hodgkin lymphoma. The chain has TRBV28 and TRBJ2-2; D possibly corresponds to TRBD1 (5 bases). This specimen consisted of peripheral blood mononuclear cells (PBMCs), obtained before the fourth cycle of nivolumab. The CDR3 sequence: CASSLLVRTPNTGELFF. The CDR3 nucleotides read TGTGCCAGCAGTCTCCTAGTGCGGACACCAAACACCGGGGAGCTGTTTTTT.